The clone carrying this T cell receptor beta chain was detected once. Its matching antigen is unknown. A much bigger clone sits one base away, suggesting this may be a read error. Stable Graves' hyperthyroidism denoted no ophthalmopathy progression over 18 months. Germline CDR1 and CDR2: DFQATT and SNEGSKA (reference sequence). The CDR3 length is 13 residues. Authors of the study amplified TCR beta CDR3 regions from RNA transcripts. Carried out on the TCR CDR3, a first-round RT-PCR used the HTBI primer set. From the multiplex PCR reads, TCRdb called clonotypes with MiXCR, one entry per CDR3 protein. The table has more than 650,000 distinct CDR3 sequences, approximately 14% seen once. This record belongs to a study of T cells in Graves' hyperthyroidism and ophthalmopathy. Study summary: Any treatment followed the collection of peripheral blood at initial diagnosis.

General study results and limits: Among thyroid clonotypes expanded above 0.001, most also appeared in blood.

The source material was blood. V and J are TRBV20-1 and TRBJ2-1, with D perhaps matching TRBD2 (5 bases). The DNA end is more similar to TRBJ2-7, so the J call may be wrong. This receptor was obtained from a woman in her late teens or twenties with Graves' hyperthyroidism. The CDR3 bases are TGCAGTGCTAGCCCTCGAGACTACAATGAGCAGTACTTC. This translates into CSASPRDYNEQYF.